The 26 T cell receptor beta chains listed next were all sequenced from one sample in a study of CD4 T cells in relation to SARS-CoV-2 and coronaviruses (dated by TCRdb to the early 2020s). Receptors were amplified or captured by the immunoSEQ multiplex PCR assay. Sourced from immuneACCESS, this table was stored by TCRdb with only in-frame sequences that have V and J called. A share of the clones is absent; for the studies checked, an unresolved V gene accounts for under half, and the remainder has no known explanation. The sample table shows around 12,000 clones, and around 87% are seen once. The ten largest clones take up 2% to 2.5% of the sample. Sequenced sample: naive CD4+ T cells from PBMCs. The cell subset or site label here, explained by the study, means: naive CD4+ T cells isolated by negative enrichment. These TCRs come from an adult with COVID-19.

This sequence joins TRBV7-2 and TRBJ2-7, with 8 bases aligning to TRBD2. CDR1 and CDR2 from the germline V gene are SGHTA and FQGNSA. The CDR3 loop spans 13 amino acids. V lost 5 bases to trimming and J lost 6 bases; unmatched junction nucleotides: 6. The CDR3 DNA sequence: TGTGCCAGCAGCCTGGGACTAGATAGCGAGCAGTACTTC. Protein: CASSLGLDSEQYF.

The CDR3 is CASSVQGLDTDTQYF. The CDR3 region has the DNA TGTGCCAGCAGTGTCCAGGGGCTGGACACAGATACGCAGTATTTT. The rearrangement links TRBV2 to TRBJ2-3; the D gene is possibly TRBD1 (6 bases). V was pared by 4 bases and J by 2 bases, with 13 bases between. Germline CDR1 is SNHLY and CDR2 is FYNNEI. This CDR3 spans 15 amino acids. The full variable domain, in which reference TRBV2 and TRBJ2-3 provide the parts outside the CDR3, is EPEVTQTPSHQVTQMGQEVILRCVPISNHLYFYWYRQILGQKVEFLVSFYNNEISEKSEIFDDQFSVERPDGSNFTLKIRSTKLEDSAMYFCASSVQGLDTDTQYFGPGTRLTVL.

This chain links TRBV6-5 with TRBJ2-3; 7 nucleotides match TRBD1. V was pared by 8 bases and J by 7 bases, with 12 bases of the junction left unmatched. There are 14 residues in the CDR3. Germline CDR1 MNHEY, CDR2 SVGAGI. The CDR3 spells CASRIRQGENTQYF. The CDR3 DNA is TGTGCCAGCCGCATTCGACAGGGAGAAAATACGCAGTATTTT.

This chain joins TRBV28 and TRBJ2-7; 8 bases are a match to TRBD1. There are 14 residues in the CDR3. Looked up from germline, CDR1 is MDHEN and CDR2 is SYDVKM. V gave up 5 bases and J gave up 2 bases; unmatched junction bases: 5. Written as DNA, the CDR3 is TGTGCCAGCAGTCACCGGACAGGGCCCTACGAGCAGTACTTC. It translates to CASSHRTGPYEQYF.

This sequence joins TRBV5-1 and TRBJ1-3; 11 bases match TRBD1. J lost 0 bases, V lost 4 bases, and 3 bases had no gene match. There are 16 residues in the CDR3. CDR1 and CDR2 from the germline V gene are SGHRS and YFSETQ. The CDR3 reads CASSPGQGDSGNTIYF. In DNA, the CDR3 is TGCGCCAGCAGCCCGGGACAGGGGGACTCTGGAAACACCATATATTTT.

The table lists this clone with a few counts. The J gene is TRBJ1-6, the V gene TRBV7-8; D gene ambiguous. CDR3 length: 14 amino acids. Trimming left V 2 bases short and J 4 bases short, with 6 bases between. Germline CDR1 reads SGHVS; CDR2 reads FQNEAQ. CDR3 sequence: CASSLMVYNSPLHF. DNA of the CDR3: TGTGCCAGCAGCTTAATGGTGTATAATTCACCCCTCCACTTT.

This chain links TRBV5-6 with TRBJ2-7; D call uncertain. The ends were cut back, 0 bases at V and 2 bases at J, with 6 bases in the middle. The CDR3 sequence is 13 residues long. In germline, CDR1 is SGHDT, CDR2 YYEEEE. DNA of the CDR3: TGTGCCAGCAGCTTGGTCCAGCCCTACGAGCAGTACTTC. It translates to CASSLVQPYEQYF.

This clone was recorded a few times. The chain carries TRBV25-1 and TRBJ1-6, with a weak D call TRBD1 (5 bases). The CDR3 is 14 residues long. The V gene lost 4 bases and the J gene lost 7 bases, with 11 bases spanning the gap. Per germline, CDR1 MGHDK and CDR2 SYGVNS. CDR3 loop: CASSAGTANSPLHF. DNA of the CDR3: TGTGCCAGCAGTGCGGGGACCGCCAATTCACCCCTCCACTTT.

The V call is TRBV27, the J call TRBJ2-3; the D call may be TRBD1 or TRBD2 (5 bases each). Germline-derived CDR1 and CDR2 are MNHEY and SMNVEV (reference sequence). CDR3 size: 15 residues. Trimming shortened V by 6 bases and J by 2 bases, and 15 bases separated the two germline ends. In DNA form, the CDR3 reads TGTGCCAGCAGACCCCGGGACGGGTACACAGATACGCAGTATTTT. This encodes CASRPRDGYTDTQYF.

This chain links TRBV7-9 with TRBJ2-7; perhaps D is TRBD1 or TRBD2 (7 bases each). The CDR3 contains 14 residues. The V and J ends lost 3 bases and 5 bases respectively, with 14 bases between them. CDR1 SEHNR and CDR2 FQNEAQ come from the germline V gene (reference sequence). In DNA, the CDR3 is TGTGCCAGCAGCTTCCGACAGGGAGGGGACGAGCAGTACTTC. As protein: CASSFRQGGDEQYF.

This clone showed up just a few times. This rearrangement joins TRBV19 to TRBJ1-3; D not resolved. CDR1 is LNHDA and CDR2 is SQIVND in the germline V gene (reference sequence). Trimming took off 7 bases at V and 4 bases at J, with 14 bases between the two ends. The CDR3 covers 14 residues. The CDR3 nucleotides are TGTGCCAGTACGCCTGCGGGCGACGGAAACACCATATATTTT. Translation gives CASTPAGDGNTIYF.

The rearrangement links TRBV5-1 to TRBJ2-7; D is perhaps TRBD2 (7 bases). The V end lost 1 base, the J end lost 4 bases, and 12 bases lay between the germline ends. This CDR3 has 14 residues. Germline V CDR1 and CDR2: SGHRS, YFSETQ. The CDR3 bases are TGCGCCAGCAGCTTGAGGCGGGGGCAGTACGAGCAGTACTTC. It yields the protein CASSLRRGQYEQYF.

The chain uses TRBV4-3 and TRBJ2-1; weak D call: TRBD1 (5 bases). In germline, CDR1 is LGHNA, CDR2 YSLEER. The CDR3 is 14 amino acids. V was cut by 4 bases and J by 3 bases, with 10 bases left in between. CDR3 amino acids: CASSPGAYYNEQFF. In DNA form, the CDR3 reads TGCGCCAGCAGCCCTGGGGCTTACTACAATGAGCAGTTCTTC.

The V call is TRBV6-5, the J call TRBJ1-1; D uncertain. The V end was cut by 5 bases, the J end by 1 base, with 8 bases between. This CDR3 is 13 amino acids long. The V gene's germline CDR1 is MNHEY and CDR2 SVGAGI. This CDR3 reads CASSRVENTEAFF. CDR3 nucleotide sequence: TGTGCCAGCAGTAGGGTCGAGAACACTGAAGCTTTCTTT.

The chain's CDR3 is CASSLSPTAQETQYF. The DNA of the CDR3 is TGCGCCAGCAGCTTGAGTCCTACAGCCCAAGAGACCCAGTACTTC. The chain combines TRBV5-1 with TRBJ2-5; D remains ambiguous. Trimming pared 1 base from V and 1 base from J, leaving 11 bases between. The CDR3 sequence is 15 residues long. CDR1 and CDR2 from the germline V gene are SGHRS and YFSETQ.

This clone is a singleton in its sample. The chain has TRBV6-5 and TRBJ1-2; weak D call: TRBD1 (5 bases). The CDR3 extends over 15 amino acids. Deletions cut 7 bases from V and 8 bases from J, with 23 bases between. The germline V gene encodes CDR1 MNHEY and CDR2 SVGAGI. CDR3 residues: CASTTGAYGLGGYTF. DNA for the CDR3: TGTGCCAGCACCACCGGGGCCTATGGTCTGGGGGGCTACACCTTC.

V and J are TRBV6-4 and TRBJ1-2, with 8 positions matching TRBD1. Germline V gives CDR1 MRHNA, CDR2 SNTAGT. The CDR3 length is 15 residues. The trim removed 2 bases at V and 8 bases at J, leaving 10 bases unmatched. CDR3 residues: CASSDRPGQGGGYTF. DNA of the CDR3: TGTGCCAGCAGTGACCGACCAGGACAGGGAGGCGGCTACACCTTC.

V usage is TRBV28 and J usage is TRBJ2-5, with 12 positions matching TRBD1. Trimming cost V 7 bases and J 2 bases; bases outside gene matches: 8. The CDR3 consists of 16 residues. The germline V gene has CDR1 MDHEN and CDR2 SYDVKM. CDR3 nucleotide sequence: TGTGCCAGCAAGGGACAGGGGGCGTTTGCTCAAGAGACCCAGTACTTC. It codes for CASKGQGAFAQETQYF.

CDR3 region: CASSLARTGSEAFF. Here the CDR3 DNA reads TGTGCCAGCAGCTTAGCTCGGACAGGCTCTGAAGCTTTCTTT. The chain uses TRBV5-6 and TRBJ1-1; 7 positions agree with TRBD1. This CDR3 comprises 14 residues. Germline loops: CDR1 SGHDT, CDR2 YYEEEE. V lost 2 bases, J lost 6 bases, and 7 bases stayed unmatched. Full variable domain (outside the CDR3, taken from reference TRBV5-6 and TRBJ1-1): DAGVTQSPTHLIKTRGQQVTLRCSPKSGHDTVSWYQQALGQGPQFIFQYYEEEERQRGNFPDRFSGHQFPNYSSELNVNALLLGDSALYLCASSLARTGSEAFFGQGTRLTVV.

CDR3 protein: CASSYSSGGLNYEQYF. CDR3 sequence (DNA): TGTGCCAGCAGTTACTCGTCAGGGGGCTTAAACTACGAGCAGTACTTC. The J gene is TRBJ2-7, the V gene TRBV6-5; 8 bases are a match to TRBD1. The trim removed 0 bases at V and 3 bases at J, leaving 7 bases unmatched. The CDR3 has 16 amino acids. Germline lookup yields CDR1 MNHEY and CDR2 SVGAGI.

The J gene is TRBJ2-2, the V gene TRBV5-4; no reliable D call. The germline gives CDR1 SGHNT, CDR2 YYREEE (reference sequence). Between the trimmed V and J ends, which lost 0 bases and 0 bases, there was a span of 6 bases. The CDR3 is 15 amino acids. The CDR3 protein is CASSLDASNTGELFF. Written as DNA, the CDR3 is TGTGCCAGCAGCTTGGACGCTTCGAACACCGGGGAGCTGTTTTTT.

V gene TRBV29-1 combines with J gene TRBJ2-7; D ambiguous. The CDR3 is 11 residues long. The V gene's germline CDR1 is SQVTM and CDR2 ANQGSEA. Trimming shortened V by 5 bases and J by 4 bases, and 9 bases separated the two germline ends. In DNA, the CDR3 is TGCAGCGTTAACGACCCTTACGAGCAGTACTTC. Its protein is CSVNDPYEQYF.

The chain employs TRBV15 and TRBJ2-2; 10 positions agree with TRBD2. Per germline, CDR1 LNHNV and CDR2 YYDKDF (reference sequence). Unmatched junction bases numbered 11, after V lost 5 bases and J lost 5 bases. CDR3 length equals 17 residues. The CDR3 nucleotides are TGTGCCACCAGCTCCCCCTTTAGCGGGGGGTGGACCGGGGAGCTGTTTTTT. Amino acids: CATSSPFSGGWTGELFF.

The V and J genes are TRBV6-2 or TRBV6-3 and TRBJ2-7; D possibly corresponds to TRBD1 (6 bases). This CDR3 contains 14 residues. Per the germline V gene, CDR1 is MNHEY and CDR2 is SVGEGT. The V end was cut by 5 bases, the J end by 3 bases, with 14 bases between. DNA of the CDR3: TGTGCCAGCAGTATTCTTACAGGGATCTACGAGCAGTACTTC. Translation: CASSILTGIYEQYF.

The rearrangement links TRBV18 to TRBJ2-1, with 8 bases lining up with TRBD2. V gave up 6 bases and J gave up 8 bases; unmatched junction bases: 6. The CDR3 has 13 residues. Germline CDR1 and CDR2: KGHSH and LQKENI. The CDR3 spells CASSPGLVDEQFF. The CDR3 region has the DNA TGTGCCAGCTCGCCGGGACTAGTGGATGAGCAGTTCTTC.

The V call is TRBV19, the J call TRBJ2-1; 12 bases are shared with TRBD2. This CDR3 spans 14 amino acids. Germline V gene data show CDR1 as LNHDA and CDR2 as SQIVND (reference sequence). The ends lost 8 bases at V and 10 bases at J; junction bases unmatched: 9. DNA for the CDR3: TGTGCCAGTCGACTAGCGGGGGCCAATATGGAGCAGTTCTTC. Amino acids: CASRLAGANMEQFF.